The table lists the clone carrying this T cell receptor (beta chain) with many counts. Its specificity is unknown. This CDR3 contains 16 residues. CDR1 is SGHRS and CDR2 is YFSETQ in the germline V gene. Trimming removed 0 bases from V and 0 bases from J, with 10 bases in between. These data originate in a study of CD8 T cells in ankylosing spondylitis. Study-wide results and limits: Ankylosing spondylitis blood appeared to carry a characteristic TCR beta motif of roughly eight highly homologous variants. Disease-linked clones bore a CD8+ phenotype and were relatively rare in peripheral blood. Matched synovial fluid from ankylosing spondylitis patients was reported to be enriched for disease-linked clones.

Quantitative 5'-RACE with molecular barcodes produced the TCR beta libraries. MiXCR, run by TCRdb on the 5' RACE reads, gives a single entry per CDR3 protein. The sample consists of some 200,000 distinct CDR3 sequences, 20% to 30% of them appearing once. The chain links TRBV5-1 to TRBJ1-3, with D unresolved. This TCR was recovered from a male donor with ankylosing spondylitis or in good health (not recorded which). What was sequenced was blood, either unsorted or a sorted T cell fraction (not recorded which). The CDR3 region is CASSLGVRTSGNTIYF. The CDR3 DNA follows: TGCGCCAGCAGCTTGGGGGTCAGGACCTCTGGAAACACCATATATTTT.